This paragraph covers one TCR beta chain sequence. The data were obtained in a study of CD8+ T cells in alopecia areata. The V gene lost 3 bases and the J gene lost 0 bases, with 17 bases spanning the gap. CDR3 length: 17 amino acids. Sorted out of PBMCs were CD4+ T cells and CD8+ T cells. cDNA reverse transcribed from extracted RNA served as the sequencing template. Profiled with immunoSEQ multiplex PCR; TCRdb holds only in-frame clones, not every one. The sample consists of 90,000 to 130,000 clones, over 55% of them appearing once. This sequence originates from a human donor with alopecia areata. The sequencing sample was made of NKG2D-low CD8+ T cells sorted from blood. The chain links TRBV23-1 to TRBJ1-2; perhaps TRBD1 as D (6 bases). TRBV23-1 belongs to the ORF category, with a function that is uncertain. Written as DNA, the CDR3 is TGCGCCAGCAGTCACGGGGGCGCGAGGGGAACTAACTATGGCTACACCTTC. Protein: CASSHGGARGTNYGYTF.